This T cell receptor beta chain was recorded in a study of blood T cell repertoires in COVID-19. TCRdb's copy holds only in-frame clones and misses some; the assay was immunoSEQ multiplex PCR. This sample has 130,000 to 150,000 clones, with about 90% found just once. This CDR3 is 16 amino acids long. The ends were cut back, 3 bases at V and 4 bases at J, with 16 bases in the middle. Germline CDR1 SGHRS, CDR2 YFSETQ. The rearrangement links TRBV5-1 to TRBJ2-2; D unclear. This receptor was obtained from a man aged 50 to 60 who had recovered from COVID-19. Material for sequencing was peripheral blood. This CDR3 is CASSSNLGGGTGELFF. The CDR3, as DNA: TGCGCCAGCAGCTCTAACCTAGGTGGTGGCACCGGGGAGCTGTTTTTT.